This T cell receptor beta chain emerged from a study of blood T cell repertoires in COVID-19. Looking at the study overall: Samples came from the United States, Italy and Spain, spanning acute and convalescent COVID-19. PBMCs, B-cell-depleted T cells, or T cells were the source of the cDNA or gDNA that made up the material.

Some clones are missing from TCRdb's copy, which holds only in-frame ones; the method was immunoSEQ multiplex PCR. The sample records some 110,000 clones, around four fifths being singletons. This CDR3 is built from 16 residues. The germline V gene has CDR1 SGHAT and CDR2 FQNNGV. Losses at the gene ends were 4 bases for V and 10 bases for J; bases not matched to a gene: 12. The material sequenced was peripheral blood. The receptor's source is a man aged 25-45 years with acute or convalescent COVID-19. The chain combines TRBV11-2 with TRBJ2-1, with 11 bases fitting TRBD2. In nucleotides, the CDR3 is TGTGCCAGCAGCTCCTCCGGGACTAGCGGAGCCCACGAGCAGTTCTTC. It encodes CASSSSGTSGAHEQFF. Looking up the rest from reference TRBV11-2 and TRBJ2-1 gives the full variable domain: EAGVAQSPRYKIIEKRQSVAFWCNPISGHATLYWYQQILGQGPKLLIQFQNNGVVDDSQLPKDRFSAERLKGVDSTLKIQPAKLEDSAVYLCASSSSGTSGAHEQFFGPGTRLTVL.